This note documents a single T cell receptor beta chain sequence. The antigen is unknown. Researchers ran the PCR with 60 Vbeta and 13 Jbeta primers. Sequenced by immunoSEQ multiplex PCR; TCRdb stores in-frame clones only, minus some. The sample totals fewer than 150,000 clones. Healthy people donating bone marrow made up the donors. V shed 2 bases and J shed 7 bases, with 11 bases lying between them. From germline, CDR1 is MNHNS and CDR2 SASEGT. The CDR3 runs to 13 residues. The data derive from a study of cytomegalovirus exposure and HLA in healthy donors. Study-wide findings and caveats: Accurate HLA-A and HLA-B prediction from TCR beta sequences was reported for most subjects. The likely explanation for a cluster of highly shared sequence variants was sequencing artifact. Follow-up analysis later connected one missense variant in DCLRE1C with trimming of TCR beta V- and J-genes.

Sequenced sample: PBMCs. The chain joins TRBV6-1 to TRBJ1-1, with unresolved D. The sequence was obtained from a woman aged 55-75 years in good health and CMV-seronegative. The CDR3 DNA reads TGTGCCAGCAGTGAAAAGAGGAGAGTTGAAGCTTTCTTT. Encoded protein: CASSEKRRVEAFF.